The next 19 T cell receptor beta chains were all read from a single sample in a study of PD-1 blockade in classical Hodgkin lymphoma. All the patients suffered relapse after autologous stem cell transplantation, and brentuximab vedotin exposure differed. This table comes from immunoSEQ multiplex PCR, and its TCRdb copy is limited to in-frame clones, with some not included. This sample yields some 93,000 clones, of which more than 90% are seen a single time; 2.8% belongs to the top ten. The material sequenced was peripheral blood mononuclear cells (PBMCs), taken at baseline. The origin of the receptors is a human donor with classical Hodgkin lymphoma.

The CDR3 loop reads CASSRQSGVPETQYF. CDR3 in DNA: TGTGCCAGCAGTCGACAATCAGGGGTTCCCGAGACCCAGTACTTC. This chain connects TRBV27 to TRBJ2-5; possibly TRBD1 for D (6 bases). The CDR3 extends over 15 amino acids. Germline V lookup: CDR1 MNHEY, CDR2 SMNVEV (reference sequence). V was trimmed by 5 bases and J by 5 bases, leaving 18 bases between them.

The chain joins TRBV10-2 to TRBJ2-5; tentative D call: TRBD1 (6 bases). Germline V gene sequence: CDR1 WSHSY, CDR2 SAAADI. The V end lost 3 bases, the J end lost 7 bases, and 18 bases lay between the germline ends. This CDR3 has 15 residues. This CDR3 is CASSEAGTIRVTQYF. DNA of the CDR3: TGCGCCAGCAGTGAAGCAGGGACAATCAGAGTGACCCAGTACTTC.

The chain uses TRBV30 and TRBJ2-6; TRBD1 agrees at 10 bases. This CDR3 has 17 amino acids. V was clipped by 3 bases and J by 0 bases; unmatched bases: 5. The germline CDR1 and CDR2 sequences are GTSNPN and SVGIG (reference sequence). The CDR3 reads CAWRRGTGASGANVLTF. The CDR3 DNA follows: TGTGCCTGGAGACGCGGGACAGGGGCCTCTGGGGCCAACGTCCTGACTTTC.

The J gene is TRBJ1-3, the V gene TRBV5-1, with 8 bases fitting TRBD1. This CDR3 contains 18 residues. V was pared by 4 bases and J by 4 bases, with 16 bases of the junction left unmatched. Germline loops: CDR1 SGHRS, CDR2 YFSETQ. The chain's CDR3 is CASSPELNTGQAGNTIYF. The CDR3 DNA reads as TGCGCCAGCAGCCCGGAACTTAACACGGGACAGGCGGGAAACACCATATATTTT.

This clone was recorded a few times. This chain joins TRBV4-1 and TRBJ1-1; D is uncertain. Trimming took 1 base from V and 3 from J, leaving 6 bases between them. The CDR3 is 13 amino acids. CDR1 is MGHRA and CDR2 is YSYEKL in the germline V gene. CDR3 nucleotides: TGCGCCAGCAGCCAAGTGGTAGACACTGAAGCTTTCTTT. Encoded protein: CASSQVVDTEAFF.

This clone was found once. This chain joins TRBV27 and TRBJ1-1, with D unclear. CDR1 is MNHEY, CDR2 SMNVEV, per germline (reference sequence). Trimming removed 3 bases at V and 4 bases at J, with 9 bases between. There are 13 residues in the CDR3. The CDR3 sequence is CASSFGRVTEAFF. The CDR3, as DNA: TGTGCCAGCAGTTTCGGTAGGGTCACTGAAGCTTTCTTT.

The rearrangement links TRBV28 to TRBJ1-4, with a tentative D call TRBD1 (5 bases). From germline, CDR1 is MDHEN and CDR2 SYDVKM. V was clipped by 3 bases and J by 13 bases, with 12 bases between them. The CDR3 spans 12 residues. The DNA for the CDR3 is TGTGCCAGCAGTTTGACTCAGGGAAGACTGTTTTTT. Its translation: CASSLTQGRLFF.

This clone has just one count. DNA of the CDR3: TGCGCCAGCAGTGAAGTTAGCGGGAGGGGCCGAGAGCAGTTCTTC. It translates to CASSEVSGRGREQFF. V gene TRBV10-1 combines with J gene TRBJ2-1; 11 bases line up with TRBD2. V dropped 3 bases and J dropped 10; count of bases not matched to a gene: 8. The V gene's germline CDR1 is WNHNN and CDR2 SYGVQD (reference sequence). CDR3 length equals 15 residues.

J is TRBJ2-7 and V is TRBV21-1; the table names TRBD2, a call not compared with the DNA. TRBV21-1 is termed a pseudogene. The CDR3 extends over 16 amino acids. CDR3 in DNA: TGTGCCAGCAGCAAACCCCCTAGCGGGAGGTGCTACGAGCAGTACTTC. This gives the protein CASSKPPSGRCYEQYF.

This clone was seen a few times. This sequence joins TRBV28 and TRBJ1-1; D not certain. Per germline, CDR1 MDHEN and CDR2 SYDVKM. Trimming pared 4 bases from V and 1 base from J, leaving 7 bases between. The CDR3 is 13 residues long. The CDR3 loop reads CASSSGRNTEAFF. CDR3 nucleotide sequence: TGTGCCAGCAGTTCTGGCAGGAACACTGAAGCTTTCTTT.

The CDR3 DNA follows: TGTGCCGGGGAACCGGGACTAGCGGGTTCTGGGGAGCTGTTTTTT. Its protein product is CAGEPGLAGSGELFF. The chain employs TRBV30 and TRBJ2-2; 12 bases fit TRBD2. The CDR3 length is 15 residues. Looked up from germline, CDR1 is GTSNPN and CDR2 is SVGIG (reference sequence). V was clipped by 8 bases and J by 8 bases; unmatched bases: 12.

This rearrangement joins TRBV7-9 to TRBJ1-3; TRBD1 might be the D (5 bases). The V gene's germline CDR1 is SEHNR and CDR2 FQNEAQ (reference sequence). This CDR3 is 14 amino acids long. V lost 5 bases, J lost 2 bases, and 10 bases lay in between. The CDR3 coding sequence is TGTGCCAGCAGCCCGACGGGACCTGGAAACACCATATATTTT. It encodes CASSPTGPGNTIYF.

This clone is a singleton in its sample. The CDR3 reads CAGAFAGGETQYF. DNA of the CDR3: TGTGCCGGGGCGTTCGCCGGAGGAGAGACCCAGTACTTC. The chain recombines TRBV7-6 with TRBJ2-5; the D gene could be TRBD1 or TRBD2 (5 bases each). This CDR3 has 13 amino acids. V was clipped by 11 bases and J by 4 bases, with 17 bases between them. Per the germline V gene, CDR1 is SGHVS and CDR2 is FNYEAQ.

V and J are TRBV10-3 and TRBJ2-1; 7 bases are shared with TRBD2. CDR3 length: 16 amino acids. The V gene's germline CDR1 is ENHRY and CDR2 SYGVKD. V trimming: 3 bases; J trimming: 6 bases; junction bases outside the gene matches: 11. This CDR3 is CAISDQPGTTTNEQFF. The CDR3 nucleotides read TGTGCCATCAGTGACCAACCCGGGACTACTACCAATGAGCAGTTCTTC.

The chain links TRBV6-6 to TRBJ2-7, with D possibly matching TRBD1 (6 bases). Trimming cost V 5 bases and J 2 bases, with 10 bases left between them. The germline V gene has CDR1 MNHNY and CDR2 SVGAGI (reference sequence). The CDR3 consists of 13 residues. CDR3 nucleotide sequence: TGTGCCAGCAGTCATGACAGGCCCTACGAGCAGTACTTC. Residues: CASSHDRPYEQYF.

This clone has only a few counts. V and J are TRBV15 and TRBJ1-5; the D is unclear. V was trimmed by 0 bases and J by 4 bases, leaving 10 bases between them. The CDR3 loop spans 15 amino acids. Looked up from germline, CDR1 is LNHNV and CDR2 is YYDKDF (reference sequence). CDR3 amino acids: CATSRDPGRNQPQHF. The CDR3 region has the DNA TGTGCCACCAGCAGAGATCCTGGTAGAAATCAGCCCCAGCATTTT. Full variable domain (outside the CDR3, taken from reference TRBV15 and TRBJ1-5): DAMVIQNPRYQVTQFGKPVTLSCSQTLNHNVMYWYQQKSSQAPKLLFHYYDKDFNNEADTPDNFQSRRPNTSFCFLDIRSPGLGDTAMYLCATSRDPGRNQPQHFGDGTRLSIL.

This chain connects TRBV27 to TRBJ1-5; D may be TRBD1 (5 bases). V was clipped by 3 bases and J by 3 bases, with 12 bases between them. Germline CDR1 is MNHEY and CDR2 is SMNVEV (reference sequence). This CDR3 comprises 15 residues. The CDR3 here is CASSLSGPHNQPQHF. The CDR3 DNA follows: TGTGCCAGCAGTTTGTCGGGGCCCCACAATCAGCCCCAGCATTTT.

This chain connects TRBV28 to TRBJ1-6, with D unresolved. V gave up 6 bases and J gave up 1 base, with 13 bases separating them. In germline, CDR1 is MDHEN, CDR2 SYDVKM. This CDR3 is built from 16 residues. As DNA, the CDR3 is TGTGCCAGCAGCTCCTCCTTAGGATCCTATAATTCACCCCTCCACTTT. Amino acids: CASSSSLGSYNSPLHF.

V gene TRBV27 combines with J gene TRBJ2-6; 7 nucleotides line up with TRBD1. The CDR3 contains 17 residues. The V segment lost 5 bases and the J segment 3 bases; nucleotides outside the gene matches: 10. From germline, CDR1 is MNHEY and CDR2 SMNVEV (reference sequence). The CDR3 sequence is CASSRTPGGGGANVLTF. The CDR3 bases are TGTGCCAGCAGTCGCACCCCAGGGGGTGGTGGGGCCAACGTCCTGACTTTC.